This T cell receptor (beta chain) came from a study of control samples from healthy donors and cancer patients. The repertoire was sequenced with immunoSEQ multiplex PCR; TCRdb's copy has only in-frame clones and lacks some. The sample records tens of thousands of clones, roughly nine tenths being singletons. CDR1 SGHDT and CDR2 YYEEEE come from the germline V gene. V was clipped by 1 base and J by 8 bases, with 10 bases between them. CDR3 size: 14 residues. V and J are TRBV5-6 and TRBJ1-6; D is undetermined. The sequence was obtained from a woman aged 50 to 60 in good health. Sequencing used blood. As DNA, the CDR3 is TGTGCCAGCAGCTTGCCCCAAGGGCATTCACCCCTCCACTTT. Protein sequence: CASSLPQGHSPLHF.